What follows are 9 T cell receptor beta chains derived from one specimen sequenced in a study of blood T cells in healthy people across ages. Sample-barcoded 5' priming and a J-beta primer mix drove a second PCR of about 6 to 12 cycles. TCRdb re-analysed the 5' RACE reads in MiXCR, keeping a single row per CDR3 protein. This table has 700,000 to 850,000 distinct CDR3 sequences, about 53% appearing once. Sequences were obtained from blood. These receptor sequences come from an elderly man in good health.

V and J are TRBV20-1 and TRBJ1-2; D uncertain. V was trimmed by 6 bases and J by 4 bases, leaving 15 bases between them. This CDR3 has 13 amino acids. CDR1 and CDR2 from the germline V gene are DFQATT and SNEGSKA (reference sequence). In DNA, the CDR3 is TGCAGTGCACCGACCCACGTGGGCTATGGCTACACCTTC. It specifies CSAPTHVGYGYTF.

The J gene is TRBJ2-2, the V gene TRBV20-1; D is undetermined. The V gene's germline CDR1 is DFQATT and CDR2 SNEGSKA (reference sequence). The CDR3 consists of 11 residues. V gave up 6 bases and J gave up 7 bases, with 9 bases separating them. The CDR3 loop is CSAVIGGELFF. The CDR3 DNA is TGCAGTGCCGTTATTGGCGGGGAGCTGTTTTTT.

V is TRBV25-1 and J is TRBJ1-4; a possible D gene is TRBD1 (5 bases). Germline values: CDR1 MGHDK, CDR2 SYGVNS. CDR3 size: 18 residues. Trimming removed 1 base from V and 0 bases from J, with 15 bases in between. This CDR3 is CASSESAGWSATNEKLFF. Written as DNA, the CDR3 is TGTGCCAGCAGTGAATCGGCAGGGTGGAGCGCAACTAATGAAAAACTGTTTTTT.

V and J are TRBV29-1 and TRBJ1-2; 7 bases are shared with TRBD1. V was pared by 0 bases and J by 6 bases, with 7 bases of the junction left unmatched. CDR1 SQVTM and CDR2 ANQGSEA come from the germline V gene. The CDR3 runs to 14 residues. CDR3 nucleotide sequence: TGCAGCGTTGAAGATCGAATGACAGGGAATGGCTACACCTTC. As protein: CSVEDRMTGNGYTF.

The chain uses TRBV3-1 and TRBJ2-7; 9 nucleotides agree with TRBD2. V shed 3 bases and J 0 bases; nucleotides not matched to a gene: 9. Germline assignment: CDR1 LGHDT and CDR2 YNNKEL (reference sequence). This CDR3 is 17 amino acids long. This chain's CDR3 is CASSHSMLAGSSYEQYF. The CDR3 nucleotides read TGTGCCAGCAGCCATTCCATGCTAGCGGGGAGCTCCTACGAGCAGTACTTC.

The chain employs TRBV4-1 and TRBJ2-1, with D possibly being TRBD1 (7 bases). The CDR3 consists of 16 residues. CDR1 MGHRA and CDR2 YSYEKL come from the germline V gene. The V end was cut by 4 bases, the J end by 7 bases, with 20 bases between. The CDR3 loop is CASSPTRSGGRNEQFF. The CDR3 DNA reads as TGCGCCAGCAGCCCCACCAGGTCAGGGGGGCGTAATGAGCAGTTCTTC.

The rearrangement links TRBV28 to TRBJ2-5; no reliable D call. The end of the DNA is better explained by TRBJ2-7, so the J call may be wrong. The germline V gene has CDR1 MDHEN and CDR2 SYDVKM. The CDR3 sequence is 15 residues long. CDR3 protein: CASSLPRPETYEQYF. DNA of the CDR3: TGTGCCAGCAGTTTACCGCGGCCTGAAACCTACGAGCAGTACTTC.

About this clonotype: The junction and the germline gene differ at one end; a read error may be behind it. The chain joins TRBV9 to TRBJ2-1; 7 bases match TRBD2. The V gene's germline CDR1 is SGDLS and CDR2 YYNGEE. This CDR3 is 15 amino acids long. The CDR3 loop is CASSVLSGVYNERFF. The CDR3 bases are TGTGCCAGCAGCGTATTAAGCGGGGTTTACAATGAGCGGTTCTTC.

The rearrangement uses TRBV12-3 or TRBV12-4 and TRBJ2-3; D may be TRBD1 (6 bases). CDR3 length equals 16 residues. V gave up 3 bases and J gave up 1 base, with 14 bases separating them. As DNA, the CDR3 is TGTGCCAGCAGTTTTGTGGGGGCGGTGGGCACAGATACGCAGTATTTT. It codes for CASSFVGAVGTDTQYF.